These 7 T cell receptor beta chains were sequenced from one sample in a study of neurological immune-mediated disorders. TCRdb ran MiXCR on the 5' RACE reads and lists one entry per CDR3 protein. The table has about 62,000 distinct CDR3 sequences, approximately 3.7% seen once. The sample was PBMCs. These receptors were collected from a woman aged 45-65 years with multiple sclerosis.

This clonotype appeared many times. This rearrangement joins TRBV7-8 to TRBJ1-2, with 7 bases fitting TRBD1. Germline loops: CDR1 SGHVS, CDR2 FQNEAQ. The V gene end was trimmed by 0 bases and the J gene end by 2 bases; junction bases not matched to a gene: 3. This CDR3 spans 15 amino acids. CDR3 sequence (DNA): TGTGCCAGCAGCTTAGCGCCGGACAGGAACTATGGCTACACCTTC. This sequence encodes CASSLAPDRNYGYTF.

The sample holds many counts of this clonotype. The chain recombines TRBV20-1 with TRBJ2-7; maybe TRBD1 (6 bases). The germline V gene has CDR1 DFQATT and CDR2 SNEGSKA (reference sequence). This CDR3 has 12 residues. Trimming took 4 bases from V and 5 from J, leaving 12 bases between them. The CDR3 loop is CSAKGQSHEQYF. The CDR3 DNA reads TGCAGTGCTAAAGGACAGAGCCACGAGCAGTACTTC.

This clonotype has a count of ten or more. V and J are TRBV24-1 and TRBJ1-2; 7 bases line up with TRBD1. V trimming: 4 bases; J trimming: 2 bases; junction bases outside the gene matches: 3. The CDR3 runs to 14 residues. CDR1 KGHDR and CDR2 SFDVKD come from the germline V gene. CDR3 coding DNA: TGTGCCACCAGTGAGACGGGACAGAACTATGGCTACACCTTC. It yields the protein CATSETGQNYGYTF.

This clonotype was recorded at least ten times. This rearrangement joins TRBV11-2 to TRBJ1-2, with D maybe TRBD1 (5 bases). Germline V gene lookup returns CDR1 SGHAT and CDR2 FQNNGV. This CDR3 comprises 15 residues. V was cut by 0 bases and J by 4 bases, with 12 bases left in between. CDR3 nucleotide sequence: TGTGCCAGCAGCTTAGATCTGTCGGGACTCTATGGCTACACCTTC. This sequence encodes CASSLDLSGLYGYTF.

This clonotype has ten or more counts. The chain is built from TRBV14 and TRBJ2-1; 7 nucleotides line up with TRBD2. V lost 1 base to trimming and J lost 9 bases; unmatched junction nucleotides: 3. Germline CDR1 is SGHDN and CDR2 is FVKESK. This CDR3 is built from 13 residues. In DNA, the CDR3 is TGTGCCAGCAGCCAAGTTTGGGGGGGTGAGCAGTTCTTC. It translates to CASSQVWGGEQFF.

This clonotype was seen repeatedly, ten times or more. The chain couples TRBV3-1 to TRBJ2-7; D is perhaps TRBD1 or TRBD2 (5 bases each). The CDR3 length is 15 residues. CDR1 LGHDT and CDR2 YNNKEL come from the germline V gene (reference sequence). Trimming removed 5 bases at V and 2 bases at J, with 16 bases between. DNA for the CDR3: TGTGCCAGCAGCACCCGGGGCAGGAGACCCTACGAGCAGTACTTC. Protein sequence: CASSTRGRRPYEQYF.

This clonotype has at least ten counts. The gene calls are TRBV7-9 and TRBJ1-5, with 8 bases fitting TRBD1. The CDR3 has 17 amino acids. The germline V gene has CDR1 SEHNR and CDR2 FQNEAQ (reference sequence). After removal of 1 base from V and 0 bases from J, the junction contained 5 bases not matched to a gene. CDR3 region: CASSLGLDRGSNQPQHF. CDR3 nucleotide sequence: TGTGCCAGCAGCTTAGGGCTCGACAGGGGTAGCAATCAGCCCCAGCATTTT.